This record covers a single T cell receptor beta chain. Antigen: not known. The data belong to a study of graft-versus-host responses after intestinal transplantation. Across the whole study: The whole recipient group had anti-thymocyte globulin induction followed by tacrolimus and steroids for two to four years. General study points: Early after transplant, HvG declines were associated with peak levels of circulating GvH clones. The presence of high graft-versus-host to host-versus-graft clonal ratios in allografts characterized patients with graft-donor T cell macrochimerism. Some GvH clones were seen earlier in gut or blood, suggesting intestinal origin.

The CDR3 is made up of 15 amino acids. V was clipped by 3 bases and J by 4 bases, with 15 bases between them. Germline V gene sequence: CDR1 SGHAT, CDR2 FQNNGV. Sequencing was performed with immunoSEQ multiplex PCR; in TCRdb, only in-frame clones are kept and a portion is missing. The sample consists of 80,000 to 100,000 clones, 91% of them appearing once. The chain recombines TRBV11-2 with TRBJ1-2; the D gene is possibly TRBD1 (5 bases). The TCR comes from a human donor who was the organ donor for an intestinal transplant. The source material was unstimulated CD4+ T cells sorted from spleen or lymph node cells, sampled before transplant. The CDR3 loop reads CASSLTQDIRYGYTF. As DNA, the CDR3 is TGTGCCAGCAGCTTGACCCAGGACATCCGCTATGGCTACACCTTC.